The clone carrying this T cell receptor beta chain was seen only a few times. What it recognizes is unknown. The data originate from a study of cytomegalovirus exposure and HLA in healthy donors. Study-wide points: Further analysis, carried out later, found HLA-associated TCR beta chains more clonally expanded than equally common other chains.

The PCR employed 60 Vbeta primers together with 13 Jbeta primers. Data came from immunoSEQ multiplex PCR; TCRdb stores just in-frame clones and leaves some out. The table has under 150,000 clones, 80% to 90% seen once; the top ten hold roughly 4%. Trimming removed 7 bases from V and 0 bases from J; junction bases left unmatched: 1. CDR1 is SGDLS and CDR2 is YYNGEE in the germline V gene. The CDR3 extends over 13 amino acids. Sequenced: PBMCs. This TCR came from a woman aged 40 to 50 in good health and CMV-seropositive. The chain links TRBV9 to TRBJ2-3; 8 bases line up with TRBD1. This CDR3 reads CASGQGSTDTQYF. CDR3 nucleotide sequence: TGTGCCAGCGGACAGGGTAGCACAGATACGCAGTATTTT.